The next 23 T cell receptor beta chains were all read from a single sample in a study of blood T cell repertoires in COVID-19. Repertoires were generated with immunoSEQ multiplex PCR, while TCRdb's copy carries only in-frame clones and drops some. The sample holds 350,000 or so clones, roughly 86% seen once. Sample: PBMCs or T cells enriched from blood (not recorded which). Receptors originate from a woman in her twenties or thirties who had been exposed to COVID-19.

The chain has TRBV29-1 and TRBJ2-2, with a tentative D call TRBD1 (5 bases). Trimming removed 0 bases from V and 0 bases from J, with 5 bases in between. Germline CDR1 reads SQVTM; CDR2 reads ANQGSEA. The CDR3 runs to 14 residues. The CDR3 loop reads CSVEEGANTGELFF. Here the CDR3 DNA reads TGCAGCGTTGAAGAAGGGGCGAACACCGGGGAGCTGTTTTTT.

J is TRBJ2-3 and V is TRBV3-1 (or the pseudogene TRBV3-2), with 12 bases fitting TRBD2. The trim removed 4 bases at V and 5 bases at J, leaving 4 bases unmatched. This CDR3 region has 15 residues. Germline lookup yields CDR1 LGHDT and CDR2 YNNKEL (reference sequence). DNA for the CDR3: TGTGCCAGCAGCCTCGAGACTAGCGGGAGAGATACGCAGTATTTT. Residues: CASSLETSGRDTQYF.

The rearrangement links TRBV7-9 to TRBJ1-4; TRBD1 matches 10 bases. CDR1 and CDR2 (germline): SEHNR, FQNEAQ (reference sequence). This CDR3 comprises 15 residues. J gave up 4 bases and V 3 bases, and 2 bases lay outside the gene matches. As DNA, the CDR3 is TGTGCCAGCAGCTTCTGGGACAGGGGTAATGAAAAACTGTTTTTT. Protein: CASSFWDRGNEKLFF. Supplemented by reference TRBV7-9 and TRBJ1-4, the full variable domain reads DTGVSQNPRHKITKRGQNVTFRCDPISEHNRLYWYRQTLGQGPEFLTYFQNEAQLEKSRLLSDRFSAERPKGSFSTLEIQRTEQGDSAMYLCASSFWDRGNEKLFFGSGTQLSVL.

CDR3 sequence: CASSIFGHTGELFF. Here the CDR3 DNA reads TGTGCCAGTAGTATATTTGGGCACACCGGGGAGCTGTTTTTT. The chain employs TRBV19 and TRBJ2-2; D is undetermined. Deletions cut 2 bases from V and 3 bases from J, with 7 bases between. The CDR3 has 14 residues. Germline V CDR1 and CDR2: LNHDA, SQIVND (reference sequence).

This chain links TRBV4-2 with TRBJ2-7, with TRBD1 matching over 10 bases. CDR3 length: 16 amino acids. With V trimmed by 0 bases and J by 5 bases, 7 bases remained unmatched. Per germline, CDR1 LGHNA and CDR2 YNFKEQ. In nucleotides, the CDR3 is TGTGCCAGCAGCCAAGATTGGGGACAGGGGTCCCACGAGCAGTACTTC. Protein product: CASSQDWGQGSHEQYF.

This clone was recorded a few times. V and J are TRBV5-6 and TRBJ1-4, with D unresolved. The CDR3 extends over 14 amino acids. Germline values: CDR1 SGHDT, CDR2 YYEEEE. The V end lost 3 bases, the J end lost 0 bases, and 6 bases lay between the germline ends. The CDR3 spells CASSSIATNEKLFF. The CDR3 bases are TGTGCCAGCAGCTCCATTGCAACTAATGAAAAACTGTTTTTT.

This chain uses TRBV27 with TRBJ2-1; 7 bases are a match to TRBD1. This CDR3 region has 14 residues. V dropped 2 bases and J dropped 4; count of bases not matched to a gene: 2. Germline-derived CDR1 and CDR2 are MNHEY and SMNVEV (reference sequence). The CDR3 nucleotides are TGTGCCAGCAGTTTAGGGACAGATTACAATGAGCAGTTCTTC. Residues: CASSLGTDYNEQFF.

The rearrangement links TRBV24-1 to TRBJ2-2; TRBD2 matches at 8 bases. The CDR3 is 15 amino acids. Germline trimming cut 6 bases from V and 3 bases from J; bases unmatched to any gene: 5. Germline assignment: CDR1 KGHDR and CDR2 SFDVKD. CDR3 DNA: TGTGCCACCAGTAAAGCGGGAGCGCACACCGGGGAGCTGTTTTTT. Translating it yields CATSKAGAHTGELFF.

The V call is TRBV2, the J call TRBJ1-4; 8 bases line up with TRBD1. This CDR3 region has 15 residues. Germline V gives CDR1 SNHLY, CDR2 FYNNEI. The ends lost 4 bases at V and 0 bases at J; junction bases unmatched: 1. The CDR3 sequence is CASSAQGATNEKLFF. The CDR3 coding sequence is TGTGCCAGCAGTGCACAGGGGGCAACTAATGAAAAACTGTTTTTT. Full variable domain (missing parts from reference TRBV2 and TRBJ1-4): EPEVTQTPSHQVTQMGQEVILRCVPISNHLYFYWYRQILGQKVEFLVSFYNNEISEKSEIFDDQFSVERPDGSNFTLKIRSTKLEDSAMYFCASSAQGATNEKLFFGSGTQLSVL.

The chain uses TRBV19 and TRBJ2-5; 8 positions match TRBD1. The germline CDR1 and CDR2 sequences are LNHDA and SQIVND (reference sequence). Trimming took 4 bases from V and 2 from J; bases not matched to a gene: 9. The CDR3 totals 16 residues. CDR3 in amino acids: CASSTRGQGPQETQYF. As DNA, the CDR3 is TGTGCCAGTAGTACACGTGGACAGGGACCTCAAGAGACCCAGTACTTC.

The V gene is TRBV27, the J gene TRBJ2-7; the D gene is possibly TRBD1 (6 bases). Germline CDR1 is MNHEY and CDR2 is SMNVEV (reference sequence). The CDR3 totals 13 residues. Trimming took off 9 bases at V and 9 bases at J, with 21 bases between the two ends. The CDR3: CASQGQGWERQYF. The CDR3, as DNA: TGTGCCAGTCAGGGGCAGGGGTGGGAGAGGCAGTACTTC.

This chain links TRBV7-3 with TRBJ2-7; 9 bases line up with TRBD1. The germline V gene has CDR1 SGHTA and CDR2 FQGTGA. V shed 5 bases and J 5 bases; nucleotides not matched to a gene: 7. There are 14 residues in the CDR3. CDR3 in DNA: TGTGCCAGCAGCACAACAGGGGGCTCGGACGAGCAGTACTTC. This gives the protein CASSTTGGSDEQYF.

The rearrangement joins TRBV19 to TRBJ1-5; maybe TRBD1 (6 bases). Trimming cost V 2 bases and J 6 bases, with 11 bases left between them. Germline V CDR1 and CDR2: LNHDA, SQIVND (reference sequence). This CDR3 has 14 amino acids. CDR3 sequence: CASSISGVPQPQHF. In DNA, the CDR3 is TGTGCCAGTAGTATATCAGGGGTTCCTCAGCCCCAGCATTTT. The entire variable domain, with the rest obtained from reference TRBV19 and TRBJ1-5, is as follows: DGGITQSPKYLFRKEGQNVTLSCEQNLNHDAMYWYRQDPGQGLRLIYYSQIVNDFQKGDIAEGYSVSREKKESFPLTVTSAQKNPTAFYLCASSISGVPQPQHFGDGTRLSIL.

The V call is TRBV12-3 or TRBV12-4, the J call TRBJ2-7, with a possible D match to TRBD2 (6 bases). This CDR3 has 13 amino acids. V lost 2 bases and J lost 7, with 12 bases in between. The CDR3 region has the DNA TGTGCCAGCAGTTTAATTCGGCGGGATGAGCAGTACTTC. Its translation is CASSLIRRDEQYF.

V usage is TRBV2 and J usage is TRBJ1-5; tentatively, D is TRBD1 (6 bases). Germline CDR1 reads SNHLY; CDR2 reads FYNNEI. V was trimmed by 7 bases and J by 4 bases, leaving 20 bases between them. The CDR3 has 16 amino acids. This CDR3 is CASTPRWGRHNQPQHF. The CDR3 DNA sequence: TGTGCCAGCACCCCCCGCTGGGGGCGCCATAATCAGCCCCAGCATTTT.

This chain uses TRBV19 with TRBJ2-1; the match to TRBD1 covers 7 bases. Looked up from germline, CDR1 is LNHDA and CDR2 is SQIVND (reference sequence). Unmatched junction bases numbered 10, after V lost 7 bases and J lost 7 bases. The CDR3 length is 14 residues. The CDR3 sequence: CASTETGMGNEQFF. The CDR3 bases are TGTGCCAGTACGGAGACAGGGATGGGGAATGAGCAGTTCTTC. Variable domain in full (rest from reference TRBV19 and TRBJ2-1): DGGITQSPKYLFRKEGQNVTLSCEQNLNHDAMYWYRQDPGQGLRLIYYSQIVNDFQKGDIAEGYSVSREKKESFPLTVTSAQKNPTAFYLCASTETGMGNEQFFGPGTRLTVL.

This chain links TRBV28 with TRBJ2-7; 7 bases line up with TRBD1. V gave up 5 bases and J gave up 0 bases; unmatched junction bases: 7. The CDR3 loop spans 15 amino acids. Germline V gene data show CDR1 as MDHEN and CDR2 as SYDVKM. As DNA, the CDR3 is TGTGCCAGCAGTCCCGGGACAGCAGCCTCCTACGAGCAGTACTTC. This encodes CASSPGTAASYEQYF. Looking up the rest from reference TRBV28 and TRBJ2-7 gives the full variable domain: DVKVTQSSRYLVKRTGEKVFLECVQDMDHENMFWYRQDPGLGLRLIYFSYDVKMKEKGDIPEGYSVSREKKERFSLILESASTNQTSMYLCASSPGTAASYEQYFGPGTRLTVT.

This chain links TRBV2 with TRBJ1-5; a weak D match, TRBD1 (6 bases). Looked up from germline, CDR1 is SNHLY and CDR2 is FYNNEI. V lost 6 bases to trimming and J lost 6 bases, with 15 bases between them. This CDR3 contains 14 residues. The chain's CDR3 is CASSGGRGPQPQHF. CDR3 coding DNA: TGTGCCAGCAGCGGCGGCAGGGGACCTCAGCCCCAGCATTTT.

V is TRBV19 and J is TRBJ2-7, with D perhaps matching TRBD2 (5 bases). V was shortened by 4 bases and J by 9 bases, with 10 bases between the two germline ends. Per the germline V gene, CDR1 is LNHDA and CDR2 is SQIVND (reference sequence). The CDR3 is made up of 11 amino acids. For the CDR3, the DNA is TGTGCCAGTAGTACCGGGATTGGGCAGTACTTC. Its protein product is CASSTGIGQYF. Combining the CDR3 with reference TRBV19 and TRBJ2-7 gives the whole variable domain DGGITQSPKYLFRKEGQNVTLSCEQNLNHDAMYWYRQDPGQGLRLIYYSQIVNDFQKGDIAEGYSVSREKKESFPLTVTSAQKNPTAFYLCASSTGIGQYFGPGTRLTVT.

The chain uses TRBV5-4 and TRBJ2-7, with 7 bases matching TRBD1. The V gene end was trimmed by 4 bases and the J gene end by 0 bases; junction bases not matched to a gene: 7. From germline, CDR1 is SGHNT and CDR2 YYREEE (reference sequence). The CDR3 runs 15 residues. The DNA of the CDR3 is TGTGCCAGCAGCCGGGGACAGACCCGCTCCTACGAGCAGTACTTC. It codes for CASSRGQTRSYEQYF.

V usage is TRBV5-8 and J usage is TRBJ1-2, with D possibly matching TRBD1 (5 bases). Germline V gene sequence: CDR1 SGHTS, CDR2 YDEGEE. V was pared by 4 bases and J by 3 bases, with 16 bases between. The CDR3 covers 15 residues. DNA of the CDR3: TGTGCCAGCAGCCTGGGCGGGGGTTTGGACTATGGCTACACCTTC. Translated, it gives CASSLGGGLDYGYTF.

This clone was observed a single time. The chain couples TRBV28 to TRBJ2-3, with TRBD2 as a possible D gene (6 bases). Trimming took off 7 bases at V and 6 bases at J, with 29 bases between the two ends. The germline CDR1 and CDR2 sequences are MDHEN and SYDVKM. CDR3 length: 18 residues. The CDR3 loop reads CASTRPGGLADHRDTQYF. The CDR3 DNA follows: TGTGCCAGCACCCGACCGGGCGGGTTAGCGGATCACCGGGATACGCAGTATTTT.

The chain recombines TRBV27 with TRBJ1-2, with TRBD1 as a possible D gene (5 bases). Deletions cut 7 bases from V and 5 bases from J, with 17 bases between. The CDR3 consists of 14 residues. Germline CDR1 and CDR2: MNHEY and SMNVEV (reference sequence). The CDR3 DNA sequence: TGTGCCAGCACCAAATCCAGGGAAACTTATGGCTACACCTTC. It codes for CASTKSRETYGYTF.